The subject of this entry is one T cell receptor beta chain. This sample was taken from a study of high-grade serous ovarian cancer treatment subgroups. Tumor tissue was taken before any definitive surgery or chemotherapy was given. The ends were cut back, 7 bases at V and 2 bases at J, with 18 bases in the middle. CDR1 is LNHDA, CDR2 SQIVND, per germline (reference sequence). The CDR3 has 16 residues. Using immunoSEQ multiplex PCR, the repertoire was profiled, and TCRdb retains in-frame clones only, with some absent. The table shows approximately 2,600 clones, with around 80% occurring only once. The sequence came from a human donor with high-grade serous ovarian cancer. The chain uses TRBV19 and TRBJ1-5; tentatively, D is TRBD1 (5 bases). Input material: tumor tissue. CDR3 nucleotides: TGTGCCAGTACCCAAAAGGCTTTACAGGGCAATCAGCCCCAGCATTTT. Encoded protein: CASTQKALQGNQPQHF.